Detailed here is one TCR beta chain. Germline-derived CDR1 and CDR2 are SQVTM and ANQGSEA. This CDR3 has 15 residues. J lost 1 base, V lost 0 bases, and 3 bases had no gene match. TCR beta sequences were obtained from blood CD8+ and CD4+ T cells. This sample was taken from a study of CD8 T cells in Susac syndrome. Reverse transcription of about 0.45 to 1 ug RNA was carried out with random hexamers. The method of amplification for TCR beta CDR3 was immunoSEQ multiplex PCR, covering 54 Vbeta and 13 Jbeta. One entry per CDR3 protein results from TCRdb running MiXCR on the immunoSEQ multiplex PCR reads. The sample shows 150,000 to 200,000 distinct CDR3 sequences, approximately 96% of them seen only once.

This TCR was recovered from a human donor with Susac syndrome. The sample was CD4+ T cells from PBMCs. The J gene is TRBJ2-3, the V gene TRBV29-1; 8 bases match TRBD2. The CDR3 sequence: CSVEDSGGRTDTQYF. The CDR3, as DNA: TGCAGCGTTGAAGACAGCGGGGGCCGCACAGATACGCAGTATTTT.